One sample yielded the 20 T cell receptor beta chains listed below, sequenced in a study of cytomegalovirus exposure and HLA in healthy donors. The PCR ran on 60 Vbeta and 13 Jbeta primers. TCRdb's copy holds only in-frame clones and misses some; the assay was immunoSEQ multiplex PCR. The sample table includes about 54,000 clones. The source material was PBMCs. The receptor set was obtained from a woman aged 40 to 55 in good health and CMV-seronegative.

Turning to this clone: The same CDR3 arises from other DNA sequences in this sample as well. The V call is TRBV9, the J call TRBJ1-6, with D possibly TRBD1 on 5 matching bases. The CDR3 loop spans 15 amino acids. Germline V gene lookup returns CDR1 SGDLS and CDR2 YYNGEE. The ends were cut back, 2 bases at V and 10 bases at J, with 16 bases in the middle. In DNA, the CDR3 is TGTGCCAGCAGCGTCCGTGCGTTGGGGCAATCACCCCTCCACTTT. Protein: CASSVRALGQSPLHF.

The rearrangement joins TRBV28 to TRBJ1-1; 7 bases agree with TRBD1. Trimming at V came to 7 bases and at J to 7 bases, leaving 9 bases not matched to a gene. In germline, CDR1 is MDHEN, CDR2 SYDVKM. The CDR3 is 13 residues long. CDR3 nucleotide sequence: TGTGCCAGCACCGTTCAGGGGGTTGGTGAAGCTTTCTTT. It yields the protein CASTVQGVGEAFF. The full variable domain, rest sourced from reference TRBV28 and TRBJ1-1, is DVKVTQSSRYLVKRTGEKVFLECVQDMDHENMFWYRQDPGLGLRLIYFSYDVKMKEKGDIPEGYSVSREKKERFSLILESASTNQTSMYLCASTVQGVGEAFFGQGTRLTVV.

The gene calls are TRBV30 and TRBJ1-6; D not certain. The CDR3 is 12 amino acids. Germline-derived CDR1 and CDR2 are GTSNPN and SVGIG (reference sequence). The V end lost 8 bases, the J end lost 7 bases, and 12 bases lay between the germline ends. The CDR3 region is CAQTDGNSPLHF. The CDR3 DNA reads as TGTGCCCAAACCGACGGGAATTCACCCCTCCACTTT.

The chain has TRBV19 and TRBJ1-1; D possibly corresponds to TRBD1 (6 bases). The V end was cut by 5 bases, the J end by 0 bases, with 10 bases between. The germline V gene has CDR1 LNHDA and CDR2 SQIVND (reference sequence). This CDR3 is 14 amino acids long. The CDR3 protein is CASSGWGLNTEAFF. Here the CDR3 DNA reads TGTGCCAGTAGTGGGTGGGGGCTGAACACTGAAGCTTTCTTT.

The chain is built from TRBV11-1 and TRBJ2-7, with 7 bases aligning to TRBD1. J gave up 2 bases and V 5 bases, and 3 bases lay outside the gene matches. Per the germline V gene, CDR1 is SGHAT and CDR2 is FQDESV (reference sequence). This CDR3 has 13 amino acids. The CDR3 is CASSPGTAYEQYF. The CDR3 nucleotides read TGTGCCAGCAGCCCCGGGACAGCCTACGAGCAGTACTTC.

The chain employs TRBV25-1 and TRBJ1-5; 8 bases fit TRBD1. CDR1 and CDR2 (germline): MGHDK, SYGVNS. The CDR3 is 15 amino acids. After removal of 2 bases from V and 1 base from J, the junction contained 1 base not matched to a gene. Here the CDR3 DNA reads TGTGCCAGCAGTGAAGCAGGGGGCAGCAATCAGCCCCAGCATTTT. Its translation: CASSEAGGSNQPQHF. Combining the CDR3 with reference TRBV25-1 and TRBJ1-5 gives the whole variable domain EADIYQTPRYLVIGTGKKITLECSQTMGHDKMYWYQQDPGMELHLIHYSYGVNSTEKGDLSSESTVSRIRTEHFPLTLESARPSHTSQYLCASSEAGGSNQPQHFGDGTRLSIL.

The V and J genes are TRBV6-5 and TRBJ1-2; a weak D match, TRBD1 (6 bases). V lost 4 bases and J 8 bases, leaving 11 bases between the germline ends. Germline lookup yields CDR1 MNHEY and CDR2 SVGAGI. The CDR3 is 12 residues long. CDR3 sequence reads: CASSSGEGGYTF. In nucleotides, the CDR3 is TGTGCCAGCAGTTCAGGGGAAGGCGGCTACACCTTC.

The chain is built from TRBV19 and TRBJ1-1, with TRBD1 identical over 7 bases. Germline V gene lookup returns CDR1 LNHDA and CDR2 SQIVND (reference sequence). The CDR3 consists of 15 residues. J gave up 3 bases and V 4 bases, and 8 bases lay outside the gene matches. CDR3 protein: CASSRTGSTHTEAFF. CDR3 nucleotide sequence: TGTGCCAGTAGTAGGACAGGCTCGACCCACACTGAAGCTTTCTTT.

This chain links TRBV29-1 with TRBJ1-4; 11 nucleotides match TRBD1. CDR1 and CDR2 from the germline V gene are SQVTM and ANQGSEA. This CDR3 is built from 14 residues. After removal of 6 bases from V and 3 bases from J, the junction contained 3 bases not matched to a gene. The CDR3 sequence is CSVRTGGPNEKLFF. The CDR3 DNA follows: TGCAGCGTACGGACAGGGGGCCCTAATGAAAAACTGTTTTTT.

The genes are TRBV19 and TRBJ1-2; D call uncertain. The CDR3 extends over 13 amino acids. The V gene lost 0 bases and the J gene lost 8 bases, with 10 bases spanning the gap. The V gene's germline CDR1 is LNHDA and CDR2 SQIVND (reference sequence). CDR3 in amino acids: CASSIDRGSGYTF. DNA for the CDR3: TGTGCCAGTAGTATAGATCGGGGAAGCGGCTACACCTTC.

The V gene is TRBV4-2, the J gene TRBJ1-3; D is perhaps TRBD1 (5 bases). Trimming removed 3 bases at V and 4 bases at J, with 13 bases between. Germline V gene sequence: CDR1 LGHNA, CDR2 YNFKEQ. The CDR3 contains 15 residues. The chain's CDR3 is CASSQDDSTGNTIYF. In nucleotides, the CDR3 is TGTGCCAGCAGCCAGGATGACAGTACAGGAAACACCATATATTTT.

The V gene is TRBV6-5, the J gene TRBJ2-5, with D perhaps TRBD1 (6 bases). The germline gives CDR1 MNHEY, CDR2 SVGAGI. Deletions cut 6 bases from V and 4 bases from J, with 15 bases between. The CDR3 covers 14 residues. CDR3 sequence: CASSTEGVSETQYF. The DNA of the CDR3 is TGTGCCAGCAGCACTGAGGGGGTATCAGAGACCCAGTACTTC.

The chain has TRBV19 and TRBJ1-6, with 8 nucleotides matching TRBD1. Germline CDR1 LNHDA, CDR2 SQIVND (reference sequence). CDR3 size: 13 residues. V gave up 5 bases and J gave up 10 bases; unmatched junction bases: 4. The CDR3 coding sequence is TGTGCCAGTAGTGACAGGGGCAGGTCACCCCTCCACTTT. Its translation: CASSDRGRSPLHF.

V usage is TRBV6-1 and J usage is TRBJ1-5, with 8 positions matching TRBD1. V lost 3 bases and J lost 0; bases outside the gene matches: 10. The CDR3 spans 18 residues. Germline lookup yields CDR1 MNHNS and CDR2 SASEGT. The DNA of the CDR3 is TGTGCCAGCAGTGACCGGACAGGGCGGACGAATAGCAATCAGCCCCAGCATTTT. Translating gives CASSDRTGRTNSNQPQHF.

CDR3 in DNA: TGTGCCAGCAGTACTCAGAGCCCGGGGCTGTTTTTT. This sequence encodes CASSTQSPGLFF. This chain uses TRBV7-2 with TRBJ2-2; D is unclear. The length of the CDR3 is 12 residues. The V gene lost 6 bases and the J gene lost 13 bases, with 15 bases spanning the gap. Germline V gene lookup returns CDR1 SGHTA and CDR2 FQGNSA.

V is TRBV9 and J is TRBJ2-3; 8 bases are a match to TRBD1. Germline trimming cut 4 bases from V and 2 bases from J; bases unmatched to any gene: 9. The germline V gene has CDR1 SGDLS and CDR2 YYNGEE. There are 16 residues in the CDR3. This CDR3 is CASSSRTGTLTDTQYF. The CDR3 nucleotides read TGTGCCAGCAGCTCTAGGACAGGGACTCTCACAGATACGCAGTATTTT.

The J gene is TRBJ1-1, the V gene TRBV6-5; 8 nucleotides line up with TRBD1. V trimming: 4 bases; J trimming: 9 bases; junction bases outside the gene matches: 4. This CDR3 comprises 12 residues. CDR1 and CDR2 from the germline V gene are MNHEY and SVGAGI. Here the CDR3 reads CASSSDRDKAFF. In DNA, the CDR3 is TGTGCCAGCAGTTCGGACAGGGACAAAGCTTTCTTT.

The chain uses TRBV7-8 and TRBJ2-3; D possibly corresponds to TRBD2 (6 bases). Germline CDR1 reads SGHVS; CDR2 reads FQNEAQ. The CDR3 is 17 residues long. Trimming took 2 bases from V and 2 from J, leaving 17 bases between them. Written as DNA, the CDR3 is TGTGCCAGCAGCTTATCGTCACATCGGGGGTCCACAGATACGCAGTATTTT. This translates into CASSLSSHRGSTDTQYF.

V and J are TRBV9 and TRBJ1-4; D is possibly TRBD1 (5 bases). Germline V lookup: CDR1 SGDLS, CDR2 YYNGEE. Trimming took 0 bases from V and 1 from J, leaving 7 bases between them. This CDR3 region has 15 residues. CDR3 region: CASSVGQLTNEKLFF. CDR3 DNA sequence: TGTGCCAGCAGCGTAGGACAGTTAACTAATGAAAAACTGTTTTTT.

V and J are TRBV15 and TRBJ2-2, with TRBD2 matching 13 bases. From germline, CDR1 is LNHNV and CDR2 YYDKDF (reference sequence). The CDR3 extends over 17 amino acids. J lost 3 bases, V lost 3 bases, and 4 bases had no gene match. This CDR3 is CATSSPGLAGYTGELFF. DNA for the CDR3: TGTGCCACCAGCAGCCCGGGACTAGCGGGGTACACCGGGGAGCTGTTTTTT. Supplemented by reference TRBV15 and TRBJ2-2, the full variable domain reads DAMVIQNPRYQVTQFGKPVTLSCSQTLNHNVMYWYQQKSSQAPKLLFHYYDKDFNNEADTPDNFQSRRPNTSFCFLDIRSPGLGDTAMYLCATSSPGLAGYTGELFFGEGSRLTVL.